This T cell receptor (beta chain) was retrieved from a study of shared clonotypes between healthy human individuals. Adults of Caucasian background living in Nashville, Tennessee made up all donors. Method: immunoSEQ multiplex PCR; TCRdb's copy keeps in-frame clones and lacks some. The sample lists 2 million or so clones, 90% to 95% occurring once. Material for sequencing was naive CD4+ T cells sorted from blood. Sample subset: CD45RA+ positively selected. The TCR was taken from a man aged 18 to 30 in good health.

The CDR3 spells CASSQTGKNEKLFF. Here the CDR3 DNA reads TGTGCCAGCAGTCAGACAGGGAAAAATGAAAAACTGTTTTTT. The V and J genes are TRBV6-4 and TRBJ1-4; 7 bases agree with TRBD1. This CDR3 is built from 14 residues. Germline CDR1 is MRHNA and CDR2 is SNTAGT. Trimming took 5 bases from V and 5 from J; bases not matched to a gene: 5.